Listed below are T cell receptor beta chains from one sample, sequenced in a study of Graves' ophthalmopathy and Graves' hyperthyroidism. MiXCR, applied by TCRdb to the multiplex PCR reads, yields one record per CDR3 protein. Of under 250,000 distinct CDR3 sequences listed, roughly 29% are singletons. Sequenced sample: peripheral blood. The receptors were sampled from a man between 50 and 59 years old with Graves' ophthalmopathy. Both conserved end residues are part of each CDR3. A D gene is named only where the DNA matches it firmly. Clone sizes are given selectively: once, few, many, or a class where the clone is expanded.

>-|-|TRBJ2-7|TRBV27
CASSLAGGLPRGYEQYF
TGTGCCAGCAGTCTCGCAGGAGGGCTGCCTCGAGGCTACGAGCAGTACTTC
>TRBD2|-|TRBJ2-5|TRBV28
CASSPLAGVDQETQYF
TGTGCCAGCAGCCCACTAGCGGGAGTGGATCAAGAGACCCAGTACTTC
>-|medium-sized|TRBJ2-7|TRBV5-1
CASSRGYEQYF
TGTGCCAGCAGCCGGGGGTACGAGCAGTACTTC
>TRBD1|many|TRBJ2-7|TRBV12-3/TRBV12-4
CASSLESRDRYEQYF
TGTGCCAGCAGTTTGGAGTCCCGGGACAGGTACGAGCAGTACTTC
>-|many|TRBJ2-7|TRBV18
CASSPSLGSYEQYF
TGTGCCAGCTCACCGAGCCTAGGCTCCTACGAGCAGTACTTC
>TRBD1|-|TRBJ2-5|TRBV20-1
CSARSSNPGQLLETQYF
TGCAGTGCTAGAAGTTCCAACCCGGGACAGCTTCTTGAGACCCAGTACTTC
>-|-|TRBJ1-5|TRBV5-1
CASSLEGLRPQHF
TGCGCCAGCAGCTTGGAGGGGCTGAGGCCCCAGCATTTT
>TRBD1|many|TRBJ2-7|TRBV28
CASRGGTGSFYEQYF
TGTGCCAGCAGGGGCGGGACAGGGAGCTTCTACGAGCAGTACTTC
>TRBD1|-|TRBJ1-1|TRBV12-3/TRBV12-4
CASSEEGQSVTEAFF
TGTGCCAGCAGTGAAGAGGGACAGAGCGTCACTGAAGCTTTCTTT
>TRBD2|many|TRBJ2-7|TRBV20-1
CSAGLAGAHEQYF
TGCAGTGCCGGACTAGCGGGAGCCCACGAGCAGTACTTC
>-|many|TRBJ2-5|TRBV3-1
CASSQGEATQYF
TGTGCCAGCAGCCAGGGGGAGGCGACCCAGTACTTC
>TRBD2|many|TRBJ2-7|TRBV28
CASRGTGGYEQYF
TGTGCCAGCAGAGGGACGGGGGGGTACGAGCAGTACTTC
>-|many|TRBJ2-7|TRBV19
CASSIRIGEQYF
TGTGCCAGTAGTATCAGGATCGGCGAGCAGTACTTC
>-|many|TRBJ2-5|TRBV14
CASSRYGRDQETQYF
TGTGCCAGCAGCCGATACGGACGAGACCAAGAGACCCAGTACTTC
>TRBD1|few|TRBJ1-1|TRBV30
CASTGGVEYTEAFF
TGTGCCTCTACAGGGGGCGTCGAGTACACTGAAGCTTTCTTT
>-|many|TRBJ1-3|TRBV18
CASSLIREPSSGNTIYF
TGTGCCAGCTCACTAATCCGGGAGCCGAGCTCTGGAAACACCATATATTTT
>-|-|TRBJ1-1|TRBV12-3/TRBV12-4
CASSLGVTGAEAFF
TGTGCCAGCAGTTTAGGAGTAACGGGGGCTGAAGCTTTCTTT
>-|many|TRBJ2-7|TRBV4-2
CASSQDYQALDGEQYF
TGTGCCAGCAGCCAAGATTATCAAGCCCTGGATGGGGAGCAGTACTTC
>-|-|TRBJ2-5|TRBV28
CASSPRGTLIVETQYF
TGTGCCAGCAGTCCACGAGGCACCCTGATCGTGGAGACCCAGTACTTC